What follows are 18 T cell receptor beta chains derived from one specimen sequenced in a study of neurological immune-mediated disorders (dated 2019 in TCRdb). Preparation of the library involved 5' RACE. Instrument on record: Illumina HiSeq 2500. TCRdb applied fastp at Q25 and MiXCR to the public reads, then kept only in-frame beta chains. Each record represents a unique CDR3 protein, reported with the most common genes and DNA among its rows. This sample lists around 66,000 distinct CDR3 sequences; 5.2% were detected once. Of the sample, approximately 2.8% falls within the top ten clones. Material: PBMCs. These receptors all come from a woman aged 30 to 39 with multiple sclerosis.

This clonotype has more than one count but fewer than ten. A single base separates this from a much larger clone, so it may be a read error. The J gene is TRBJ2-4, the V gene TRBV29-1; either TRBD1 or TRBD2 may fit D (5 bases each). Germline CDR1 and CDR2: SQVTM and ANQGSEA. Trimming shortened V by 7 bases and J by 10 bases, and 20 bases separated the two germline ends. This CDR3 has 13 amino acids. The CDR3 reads CSGRGATGQIQYF. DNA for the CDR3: TGCAGCGGCCGAGGGGCCACCGGCCAAATTCAGTACTTC.

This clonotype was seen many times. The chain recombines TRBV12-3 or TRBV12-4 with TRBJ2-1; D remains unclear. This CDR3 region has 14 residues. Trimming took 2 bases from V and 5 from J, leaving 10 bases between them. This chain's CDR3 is CASSLQNSNNEQFF. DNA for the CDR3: TGTGCCAGCAGTTTACAGAATTCGAACAATGAGCAGTTCTTC.

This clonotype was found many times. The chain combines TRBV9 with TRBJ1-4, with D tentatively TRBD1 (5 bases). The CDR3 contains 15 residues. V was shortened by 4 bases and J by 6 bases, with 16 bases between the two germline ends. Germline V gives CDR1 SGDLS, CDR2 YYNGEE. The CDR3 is CASSPTSRDDEKLFF. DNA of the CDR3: TGTGCCAGCAGCCCTACGTCCAGGGATGATGAAAAACTGTTTTTT.

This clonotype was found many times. CDR3 sequence (DNA): TGTGCCAGCAGCCCACAGGGGGAGCCAGGCGGGACAGATACGCAGTATTTT. This translates into CASSPQGEPGGTDTQYF. The chain links TRBV9 to TRBJ2-3, with 8 bases fitting TRBD1. The germline V gene has CDR1 SGDLS and CDR2 YYNGEE. The CDR3 is 17 amino acids. The V segment lost 4 bases and the J segment 3 bases; nucleotides outside the gene matches: 13.

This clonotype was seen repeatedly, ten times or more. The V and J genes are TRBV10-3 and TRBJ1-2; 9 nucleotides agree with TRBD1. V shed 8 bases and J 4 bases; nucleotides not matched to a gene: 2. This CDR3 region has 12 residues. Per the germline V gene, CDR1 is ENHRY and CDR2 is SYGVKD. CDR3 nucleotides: TGTGCCATCGGGACAGGGACCTATGGCTACACCTTC. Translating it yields CAIGTGTYGYTF.

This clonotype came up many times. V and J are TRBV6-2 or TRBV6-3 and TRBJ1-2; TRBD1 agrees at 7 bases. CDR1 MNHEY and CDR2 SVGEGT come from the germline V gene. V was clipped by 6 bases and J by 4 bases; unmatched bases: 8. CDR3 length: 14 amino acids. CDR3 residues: CASRKYPGGYGYTF. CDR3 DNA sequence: TGTGCCAGCAGAAAATACCCAGGGGGCTATGGCTACACCTTC.

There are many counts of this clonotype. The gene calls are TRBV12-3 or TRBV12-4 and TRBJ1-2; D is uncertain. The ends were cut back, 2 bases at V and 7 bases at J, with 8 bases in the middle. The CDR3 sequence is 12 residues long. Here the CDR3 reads CASSLQETGYTF. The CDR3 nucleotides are TGTGCCAGCAGTTTACAAGAAACTGGCTACACCTTC.

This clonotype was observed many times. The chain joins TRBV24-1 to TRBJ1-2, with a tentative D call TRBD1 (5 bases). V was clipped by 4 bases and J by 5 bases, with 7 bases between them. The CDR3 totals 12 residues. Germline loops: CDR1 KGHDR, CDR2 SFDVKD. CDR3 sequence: CATSERTYGYTF. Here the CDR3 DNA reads TGTGCCACCAGTGAACGGACATATGGCTACACCTTC.

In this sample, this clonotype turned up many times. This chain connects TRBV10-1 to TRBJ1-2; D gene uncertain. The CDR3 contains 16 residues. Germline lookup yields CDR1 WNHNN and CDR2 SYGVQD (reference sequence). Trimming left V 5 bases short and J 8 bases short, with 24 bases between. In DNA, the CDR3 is TGCGCCAGCAGTCGCATCAATAACGTGGGGAGTGGAGGCTACACCTTC. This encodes CASSRINNVGSGGYTF.

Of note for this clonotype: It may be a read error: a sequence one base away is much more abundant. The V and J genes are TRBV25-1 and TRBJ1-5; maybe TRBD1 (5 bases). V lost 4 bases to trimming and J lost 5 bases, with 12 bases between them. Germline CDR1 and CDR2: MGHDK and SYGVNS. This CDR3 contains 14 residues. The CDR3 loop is CASSAGKGHQPQHF. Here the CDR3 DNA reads TGTGCCAGCAGTGCGGGAAAGGGACATCAGCCCCAGCATTTT.

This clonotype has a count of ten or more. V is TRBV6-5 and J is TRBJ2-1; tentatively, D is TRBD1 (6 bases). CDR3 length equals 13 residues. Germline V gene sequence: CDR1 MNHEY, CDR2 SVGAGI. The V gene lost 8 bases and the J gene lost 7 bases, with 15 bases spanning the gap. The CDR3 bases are TGTGCCAGCGCCGTGACAGGCGGGAATGAGCAGTTCTTC. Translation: CASAVTGGNEQFF.

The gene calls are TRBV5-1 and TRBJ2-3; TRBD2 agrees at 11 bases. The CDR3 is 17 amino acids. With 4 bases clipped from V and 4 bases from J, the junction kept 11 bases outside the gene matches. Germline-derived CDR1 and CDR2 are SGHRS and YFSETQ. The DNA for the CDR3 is TGCGCCAGCAGCGTTTCCCTAGCGGGGGGATTCGCAGATACGCAGTATTTT. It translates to CASSVSLAGGFADTQYF.

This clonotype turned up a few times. CDR3 coding DNA: TGTGCCAGCGCTCCCCTCGATGACACAGATACGCAGTATTTT. Its translation: CASAPLDDTDTQYF. J is TRBJ2-3 and V is TRBV6-5; no definite D call. Trimming pared 8 bases from V and 2 bases from J, leaving 14 bases between. CDR1 and CDR2 from the germline V gene are MNHEY and SVGAGI. CDR3 length: 14 residues.

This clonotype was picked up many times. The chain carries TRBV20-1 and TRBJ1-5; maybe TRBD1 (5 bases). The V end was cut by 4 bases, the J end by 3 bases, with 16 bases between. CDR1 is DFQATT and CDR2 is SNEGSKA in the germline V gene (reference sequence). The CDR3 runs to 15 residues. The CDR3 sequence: CSAISFAGVNQPQHF. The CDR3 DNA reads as TGCAGTGCTATTTCGTTTGCGGGGGTCAATCAGCCCCAGCATTTT.

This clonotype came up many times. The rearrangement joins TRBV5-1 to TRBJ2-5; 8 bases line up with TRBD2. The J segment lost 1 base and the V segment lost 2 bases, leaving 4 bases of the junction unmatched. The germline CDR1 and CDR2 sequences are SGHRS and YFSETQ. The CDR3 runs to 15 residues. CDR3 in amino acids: CASSFVAGGQETQYF. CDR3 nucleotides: TGCGCCAGCAGCTTTGTGGCGGGGGGCCAAGAGACCCAGTACTTC.

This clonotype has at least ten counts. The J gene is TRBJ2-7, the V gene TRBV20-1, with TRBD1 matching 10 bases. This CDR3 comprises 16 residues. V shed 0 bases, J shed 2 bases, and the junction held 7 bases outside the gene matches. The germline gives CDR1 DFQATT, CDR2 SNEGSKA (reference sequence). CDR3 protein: CSARDGDRGIPYEQYF. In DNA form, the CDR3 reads TGCAGTGCTAGAGATGGGGACAGGGGAATCCCCTACGAGCAGTACTTC.

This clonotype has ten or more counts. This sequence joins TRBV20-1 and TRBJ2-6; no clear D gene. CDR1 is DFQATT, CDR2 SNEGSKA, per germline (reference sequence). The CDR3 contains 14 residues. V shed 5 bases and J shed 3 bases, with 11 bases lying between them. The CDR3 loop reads CSAEEWDGANVLTF. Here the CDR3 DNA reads TGCAGTGCTGAGGAGTGGGATGGGGCCAACGTCCTGACTTTC.

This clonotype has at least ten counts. Written as DNA, the CDR3 is TGCGCCAGCAGCCAAGACAATACCGGACAGGGGCTAGGCTACGAGCAGTACTTC. This gives the protein CASSQDNTGQGLGYEQYF. The chain joins TRBV4-1 to TRBJ2-7, with 9 bases lining up with TRBD1. The CDR3 is 18 amino acids. CDR1 and CDR2 from the germline V gene are MGHRA and YSYEKL. V lost 0 bases to trimming and J lost 3 bases; unmatched junction nucleotides: 12.